A single sample gave rise to the 9 T cell receptor beta chains below, sequenced in a study of CD8+ T cells in alopecia areata (dated by TCRdb to the late 2010s). The library was prepared using the immunoSEQ multiplex PCR assay. RNA was extracted from all samples and reverse transcribed into cDNA as template for TCR sequencing. The source is immuneACCESS, and TCRdb retained only in-frame sequences with V and J called. Part of the clones is not carried over; for the studies checked, unresolved V genes explain less than half of this, and the remainder is unexplained. The sample table shows under 200,000 clones, and 55% to 75% are seen once. In total, the top ten clones hold approximately 14% of the sample. The sample's time point, from its label and the paper: about 5 months on oral tofacitinib. The intended sense of this specimen's treatment or condition label: oral pan-JAK inhibitor, 5-10 mg twice daily.

The source material was CD4+ T cells sorted from blood, sampled at week 24, from a patient treated with tofacitinib. The receptors shown here come from a human donor with alopecia areata.

J is TRBJ1-2 and V is TRBV25-1, with TRBD1 matching 12 bases. V dropped 6 bases and J dropped 7; count of bases not matched to a gene: 3. Germline V gene lookup returns CDR1 MGHDK and CDR2 SYGVNS. The CDR3 is 13 residues long. CDR3 protein: CASRGQGARGYTF. For the CDR3, the DNA is TGTGCCAGCAGGGGACAGGGGGCGCGTGGCTACACCTTC.

The chain uses TRBV7-2 and TRBJ2-1; tentatively, D is TRBD1 (6 bases). Trimming removed 2 bases at V and 8 bases at J, with 7 bases between. The length of the CDR3 is 12 residues. Per germline, CDR1 SGHTA and CDR2 FQGNSA. In DNA, the CDR3 is TGTGCCAGCAGCTTAAGGGGGTATGAGCAGTTCTTC. Protein product: CASSLRGYEQFF. The whole variable domain, filled in from reference TRBV7-2 and TRBJ2-1, reads GAGVSQSPSNKVTEKGKDVELRCDPISGHTALYWYRQSLGQGLEFLIYFQGNSAPDKSGLPSDRFSAERTGGSVSTLTIQRTQQEDSAVYLCASSLRGYEQFFGPGTRLTVL.

The V call is TRBV5-1, the J call TRBJ2-1; 11 bases line up with TRBD2. Germline CDR1 and CDR2: SGHRS and YFSETQ. CDR3 size: 15 residues. With V trimmed by 3 bases and J by 5 bases, 4 bases remained unmatched. CDR3 sequence: CASSSSGGLDNEQFF. The CDR3 nucleotides read TGCGCCAGCAGCTCTAGCGGGGGGCTCGACAATGAGCAGTTCTTC.

A word on this clone: This CDR3 is also generated by other DNA sequences in the sample. The CDR3 reads CASSLVGEQFF. The CDR3 nucleotides are TGCGCCAGCAGCTTAGTCGGTGAGCAGTTCTTC. This sequence joins TRBV5-1 and TRBJ2-1, with no clear D. Germline V gives CDR1 SGHRS, CDR2 YFSETQ. The CDR3 runs to 11 residues. Trimming removed 2 bases from V and 9 bases from J, with 6 bases in between.

The genes are TRBV2 and TRBJ1-1, with 7 bases aligning to TRBD1. This CDR3 is 13 amino acids long. The germline V gene has CDR1 SNHLY and CDR2 FYNNEI. V lost 10 bases, J lost 3 bases, and 8 bases stayed unmatched. The chain's CDR3 is CATTGEVHTEAFF. The CDR3 bases are TGTGCCACTACAGGGGAAGTGCACACTGAAGCTTTCTTT.

In its sample, this clone was seen a few times. J is TRBJ2-3 and V is TRBV4-1, with 9 positions matching TRBD2. J gave up 5 bases and V 0 bases, and 3 bases lay outside the gene matches. The germline V gene has CDR1 MGHRA and CDR2 YSYEKL. This CDR3 region has 15 residues. In DNA, the CDR3 is TGCGCCAGCAGCCAAGAGCGAGCGGGGGGAGATACGCAGTATTTT. Amino acid sequence: CASSQERAGGDTQYF.

The CDR3 region is CASSLEEGSYSPLHF. The CDR3 nucleotides read TGCGCCAGCAGTCTCGAAGAGGGTAGTTATTCACCCCTCCACTTT. This rearrangement joins TRBV4-1 to TRBJ1-6; D is uncertain. Germline V gene sequence: CDR1 MGHRA, CDR2 YSYEKL. The CDR3 sequence is 15 residues long. V shed 6 bases and J shed 8 bases, with 17 bases lying between them.

The gene calls are TRBV29-1 and TRBJ2-1; 9 bases align to TRBD1. The CDR3 runs to 13 residues. With V trimmed by 7 bases and J by 6 bases, 7 bases remained unmatched. Germline V CDR1 and CDR2: SQVTM, ANQGSEA. CDR3 sequence reads: CSADRGAPNEQFF. The CDR3 nucleotides read TGCAGCGCCGACAGGGGGGCTCCCAATGAGCAGTTCTTC.

V and J are TRBV30 and TRBJ1-2; no reliable D call. The CDR3 extends over 11 amino acids. V lost 0 bases to trimming and J lost 11 bases, with 10 bases between them. CDR1 is GTSNPN and CDR2 is SVGIG in the germline V gene (reference sequence). The CDR3 protein is CAWSVLLGYTF. The CDR3 nucleotides are TGTGCCTGGAGTGTACTACTCGGGTACACCTTC.